This entry features one T cell receptor (beta chain) sequence. Generated by immunoSEQ multiplex PCR, the TCRdb table keeps only in-frame clones and is missing some. The sample lists tens of thousands of clones, around 90% occurring once. This entry is derived from a study of OX40 agonist ivuxolimab in advanced cancers. The V gene's germline CDR1 is MNHEY and CDR2 SVGAGI. Trimming stripped 2 bases from V and 12 bases from J, with 11 bases between. This CDR3 has 12 amino acids. The V and J genes are TRBV6-5 and TRBJ2-1, with D possibly TRBD2 on 6 matching bases. The sequenced sample was CD4+ or CD8+ T cells sorted from blood, obtained in a trial of the OX40 agonist ivuxolimab. The TCR originated in an adult with an advanced solid tumor such as melanoma, head and neck, liver or kidney cancer. Here the CDR3 DNA reads TGTGCCAGCAGTTACGTGTTGCGGGGGCAGTTCTTC. This encodes CASSYVLRGQFF.